This T cell receptor (beta chain) originates from a study of Graves' ophthalmopathy and Graves' hyperthyroidism. Germline-derived CDR1 and CDR2 are MDHEN and SYDVKM. Trimming took 6 bases from V and 1 from J; bases not matched to a gene: 7. The CDR3 is made up of 15 amino acids. Amplification from RNA transcripts yielded the TCR beta CDR3 regions. The authors performed first-round RT-PCR with HTBI primers and then a second-round multiplex PCR. TCRdb reprocessed the multiplex PCR reads with MiXCR, giving one entry per CDR3 protein. The sample includes 150,000 or so distinct CDR3 sequences, roughly two fifths seen only once; the top ten take under 6.5%. Study-wide points: Most thyroid clonotypes with frequency above 0.001 were detected in blood too.

This clonotype was counted ten times or more. The antigen is unknown. The sequencing input was peripheral blood. This rearrangement joins TRBV28 to TRBJ2-5, with TRBD1 matching over 8 bases. This TCR derives from a woman aged 40 to 49 with Graves' ophthalmopathy. The CDR3, as DNA: TGTGCCAGCAGGCAGGGGGCAAGTAGCCAAGAGACCCAGTACTTC. Its protein product is CASRQGASSQETQYF.